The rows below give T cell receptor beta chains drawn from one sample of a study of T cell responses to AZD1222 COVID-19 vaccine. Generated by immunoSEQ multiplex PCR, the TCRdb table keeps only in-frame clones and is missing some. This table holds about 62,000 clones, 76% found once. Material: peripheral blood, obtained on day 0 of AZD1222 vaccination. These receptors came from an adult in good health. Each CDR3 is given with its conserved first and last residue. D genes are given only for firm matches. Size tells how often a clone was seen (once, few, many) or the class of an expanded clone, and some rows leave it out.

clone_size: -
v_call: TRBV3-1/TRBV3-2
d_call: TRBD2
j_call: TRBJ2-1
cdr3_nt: TGTGCCAGCAGCCACCCTAGCGGGGGGGGCTATGAGCAGTTCTTC
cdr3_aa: CASSHPSGGGYEQFF

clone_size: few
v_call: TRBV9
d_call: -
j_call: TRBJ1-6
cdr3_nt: TGTGCCAGCAGCGCCTGGGGACAACCACCCCTCCACTTT
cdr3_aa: CASSAWGQPPLHF

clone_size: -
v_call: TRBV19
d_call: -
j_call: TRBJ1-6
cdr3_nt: TGTGCCAGTAGTAAACAGGGCTACTCACCCCTCCACTTT
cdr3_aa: CASSKQGYSPLHF

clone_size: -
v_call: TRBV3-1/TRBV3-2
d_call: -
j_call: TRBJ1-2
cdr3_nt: TGTGCCAGCAGCCAAGTTTCGGGAGCTAACTATGGCTACACCTTC
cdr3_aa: CASSQVSGANYGYTF

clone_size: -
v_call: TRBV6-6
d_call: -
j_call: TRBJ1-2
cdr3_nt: TGTGCCAGCAGCCTCATGGACAGTAACTATGGCTACACCTTC
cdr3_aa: CASSLMDSNYGYTF

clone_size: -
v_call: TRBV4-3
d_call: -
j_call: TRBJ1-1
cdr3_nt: TGCGCCAGCAGCCAAGATTGGATGGGAGGGGGTGGGACTGAAGCTTTCTTT
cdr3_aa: CASSQDWMGGGGTEAFF

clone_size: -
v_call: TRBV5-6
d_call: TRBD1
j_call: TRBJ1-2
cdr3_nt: TGTGCCAGCAGCTTAGGACAGGACTATGGCTACACCTTC
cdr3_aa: CASSLGQDYGYTF

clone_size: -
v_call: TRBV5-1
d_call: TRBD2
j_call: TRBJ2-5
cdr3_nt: TGCGCCAGCAGAACTAGCGGTTGGCAAGAGACCCAGTACTTC
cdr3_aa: CASRTSGWQETQYF

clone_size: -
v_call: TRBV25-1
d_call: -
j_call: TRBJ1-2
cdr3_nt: TGTGCCAGCAGTGCGCCCCCGGCAGTCGACAGATATGGCTACACCTTC
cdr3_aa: CASSAPPAVDRYGYTF

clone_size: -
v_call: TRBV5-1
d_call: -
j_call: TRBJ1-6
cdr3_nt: TGCGCCAGCAGCTTGGAAAACGATTCACCCCTCCACTTT
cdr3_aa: CASSLENDSPLHF

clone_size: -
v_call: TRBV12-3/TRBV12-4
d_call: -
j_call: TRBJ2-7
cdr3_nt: TGTGCCAGCAGCTCGGGACGGACCTACGAGCAGTACTTC
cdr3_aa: CASSSGRTYEQYF

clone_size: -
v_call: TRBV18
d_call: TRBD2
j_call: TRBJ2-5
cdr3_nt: TGTGCCAGCTCACCGGTGGCTAGCGGGAGCCAAGAGACCCAGTACTTC
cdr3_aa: CASSPVASGSQETQYF

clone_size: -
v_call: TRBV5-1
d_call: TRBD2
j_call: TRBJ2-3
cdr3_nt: TGCGCCACTAAGGGACTAGCGGGGGGGCCTACAGATACGCAGTATTTT
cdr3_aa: CATKGLAGGPTDTQYF

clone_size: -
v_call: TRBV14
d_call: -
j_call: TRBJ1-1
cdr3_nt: TGTGCCAGCAGCCCCCGACGGGGAGGCACTGAAGCTTTCTTT
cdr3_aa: CASSPRRGGTEAFF

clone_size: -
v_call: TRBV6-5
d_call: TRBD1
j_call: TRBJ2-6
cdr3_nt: TGTGCCAGCAGAGACAGGGGGTATGGGGCCAACGTCCTGACTTTC
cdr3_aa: CASRDRGYGANVLTF

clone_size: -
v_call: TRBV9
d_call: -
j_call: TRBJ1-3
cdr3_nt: TGTGCCAGCAGCTTACAAACGGGAGGAAACACCATATATTTT
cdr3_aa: CASSLQTGGNTIYF

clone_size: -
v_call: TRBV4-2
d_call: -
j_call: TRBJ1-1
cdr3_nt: TGTGCCAGCAGAGGCACGAGGAACACTGAAGCTTTCTTT
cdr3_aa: CASRGTRNTEAFF

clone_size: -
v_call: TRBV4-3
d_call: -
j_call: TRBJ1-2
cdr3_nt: TGCGCCAGCAGCCAAGAAATGTCGCGAGGCTACACCTTC
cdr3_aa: CASSQEMSRGYTF

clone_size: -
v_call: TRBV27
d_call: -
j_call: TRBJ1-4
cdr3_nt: TGTGCCAGCAGTTCCATGGGGTTCACTAATGAAAAACTGTTTTTT
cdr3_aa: CASSSMGFTNEKLFF

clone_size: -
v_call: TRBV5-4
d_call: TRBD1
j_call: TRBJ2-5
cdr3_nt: TGTGCCAGCAGCCCCCCGGACAGGGCAGAGACCCAGTACTTC
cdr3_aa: CASSPPDRAETQYF

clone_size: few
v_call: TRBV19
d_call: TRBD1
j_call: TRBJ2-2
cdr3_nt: TGTGCCAGTTTACAGGGGAGCGGGGAGCTGTTTTTT
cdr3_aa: CASLQGSGELFF

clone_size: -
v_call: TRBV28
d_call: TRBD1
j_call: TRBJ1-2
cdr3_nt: TGTGCCAGCAGTTCTCGGGACAGCTTAAACTATGGCTACACCTTC
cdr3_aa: CASSSRDSLNYGYTF